This TCR beta chain stems from a study of cytotoxic CD8 clonotypes in ibrutinib-treated CLL. Study-wide background: The patient breakdown showed fewer than twelve relapsed/refractory and approximately 15 treatment-naive cases, with under 18 IGHV unmutated. Results showed around 24 partial and 2 complete responses; following median roughly 70 months, approximately 15 remained remitted, roughly 12 advanced.

Notes on this clone: Its antigen is as yet unknown.

The CDR3 sequence is 14 residues long. Germline V gene data show CDR1 as SGHTA and CDR2 as FQGNSA. Trimming took off 1 base at V and 7 bases at J, with 13 bases between the two ends. Study conclusions and caveats: Shared public clonotypes were rare, and on treatment they either got smaller or stayed the same.

With sequencing, the targeted depth ranged from 1 in 200,000 to 1 in 1 million T cells. Only in-frame clones appear in the TCRdb table, and some are missing; sequencing was by immunoSEQ multiplex PCR. The table includes roughly 63,000 clones, less than 60% detected once. Sequenced here: PBMCs, sampled after 12 months of ibrutinib treatment. This sequence originates from a human donor with chronic lymphocytic leukemia. The chain links TRBV7-2 to TRBJ1-2; weak D call: TRBD1 (5 bases). The CDR3: CASSLDRGSSGYTF. The CDR3 DNA reads TGTGCCAGCAGCTTAGATCGGGGGTCCTCTGGCTACACCTTC.